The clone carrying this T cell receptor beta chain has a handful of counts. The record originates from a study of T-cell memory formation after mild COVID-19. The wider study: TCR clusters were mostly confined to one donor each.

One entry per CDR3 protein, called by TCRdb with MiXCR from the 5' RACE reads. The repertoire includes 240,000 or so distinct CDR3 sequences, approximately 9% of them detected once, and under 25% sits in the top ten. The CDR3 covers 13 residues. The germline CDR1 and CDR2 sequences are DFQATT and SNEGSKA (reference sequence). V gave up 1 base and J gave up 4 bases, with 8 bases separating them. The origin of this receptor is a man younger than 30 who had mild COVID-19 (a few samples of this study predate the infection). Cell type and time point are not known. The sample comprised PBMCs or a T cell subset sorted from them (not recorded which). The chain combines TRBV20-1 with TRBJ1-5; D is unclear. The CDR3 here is CSARGFRNQPQHF. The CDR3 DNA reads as TGCAGTGCTAGAGGTTTCAGGAATCAGCCCCAGCATTTT.